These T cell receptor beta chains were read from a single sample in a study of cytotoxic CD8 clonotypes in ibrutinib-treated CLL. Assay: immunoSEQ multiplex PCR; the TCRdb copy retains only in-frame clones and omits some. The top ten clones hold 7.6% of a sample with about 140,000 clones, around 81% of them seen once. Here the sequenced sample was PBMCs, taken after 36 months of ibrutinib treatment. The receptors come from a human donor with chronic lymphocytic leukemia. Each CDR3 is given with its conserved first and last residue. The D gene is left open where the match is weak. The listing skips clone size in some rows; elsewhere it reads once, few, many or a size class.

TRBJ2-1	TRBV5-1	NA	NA	CASRNEISYNEQFF	TGCGCCAGCAGGAACGAGATTTCCTACAATGAGCAGTTCTTC
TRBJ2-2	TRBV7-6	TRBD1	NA	CASSLGDRGGTGELFF	TGTGCCAGCAGCTTAGGCGACAGGGGCGGGACCGGGGAGCTGTTTTTT
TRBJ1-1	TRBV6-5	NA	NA	CASSWIGFGTEAFF	TGTGCCAGCAGTTGGATCGGGTTTGGGACTGAAGCTTTCTTT
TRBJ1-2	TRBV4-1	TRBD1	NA	CASSRDRGNYGYTF	TGCGCCAGCAGCCGGGACAGGGGTAACTATGGCTACACCTTC
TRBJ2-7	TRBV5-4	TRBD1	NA	CASSAGQGYEQYF	TGTGCCAGCAGCGCGGGACAGGGCTACGAGCAGTACTTC
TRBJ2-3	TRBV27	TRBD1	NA	CASRIQGASDTQYF	TGTGCCAGCAGAATACAGGGGGCGTCTGATACGCAGTATTTT
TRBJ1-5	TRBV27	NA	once	CASSRSDSNQPQHF	TGTGCCAGCAGCAGATCTGATAGCAATCAGCCCCAGCATTTT
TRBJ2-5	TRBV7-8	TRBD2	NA	CASSLDPAGGLQETQYF	TGTGCCAGCAGCTTAGACCCAGCGGGGGGACTCCAAGAGACCCAGTACTTC
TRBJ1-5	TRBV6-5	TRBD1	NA	CASSGTGQNQPQHF	TGTGCCAGCAGTGGGACAGGCCAAAATCAGCCCCAGCATTTT
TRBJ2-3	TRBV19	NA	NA	CASSALVTDTQYF	TGTGCCAGTAGTGCACTAGTCACAGATACGCAGTATTTT
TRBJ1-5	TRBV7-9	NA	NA	CASSSSGEPQHF	TGTGCCAGCAGCTCGTCGGGAGAGCCCCAGCATTTT
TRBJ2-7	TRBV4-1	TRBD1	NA	CASSQGAGTGTYEQYF	TGCGCCAGCAGCCAAGGGGCCGGGACAGGGACCTACGAGCAGTACTTC
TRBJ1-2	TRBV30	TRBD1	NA	CAWSLDRLGNGYTF	TGTGCCTGGAGTTTGGACAGGCTAGGTAATGGCTACACCTTC
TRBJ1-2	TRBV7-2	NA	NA	CASSLGTYERGTF	TGTGCCAGCAGCTTAGGAACGTACGAGCGAGGAACCTTC
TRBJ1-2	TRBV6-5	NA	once	CASSYANVYYTF	TGTGCCAGCAGTTACGCTAACGTGTACTACACCTTC
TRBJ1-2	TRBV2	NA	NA	CASSQGGYTF	TGTGCCAGCAGTCAAGGGGGCTACACCTTC
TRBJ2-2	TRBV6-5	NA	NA	CASSYPRNTGELFF	TGTGCCAGCAGTTACCCGAGGAACACCGGGGAGCTGTTTTTT
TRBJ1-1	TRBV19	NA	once	CASSIGGSTEAFF	TGTGCCAGTAGTATAGGGGGCAGTACTGAAGCTTTCTTT
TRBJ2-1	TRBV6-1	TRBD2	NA	CASRSGRSSYNEQFF	TGTGCCAGCAGAAGCGGGAGGAGCTCCTACAATGAGCAGTTCTTC
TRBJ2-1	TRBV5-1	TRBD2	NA	CASSSLGTNNEQFF	TGCGCCAGCAGTTCTCTTGGGACTAACAATGAGCAGTTCTTC
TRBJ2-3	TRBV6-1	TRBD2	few	CASRALAGYTDTQYF	TGTGCCAGCAGGGCACTAGCGGGGTACACAGATACGCAGTATTTT
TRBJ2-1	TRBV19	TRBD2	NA	CASSTSGGTYNEQFF	TGTGCCAGTAGCACAAGCGGGGGAACCTACAATGAGCAGTTCTTC
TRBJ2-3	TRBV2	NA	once	CASPTTTDTQYF	TGTGCCAGCCCCACAACCACAGATACGCAGTATTTT
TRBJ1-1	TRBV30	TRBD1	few	CASEWGQEAFF	TGTGCCTCCGAGTGGGGACAGGAAGCTTTCTTT
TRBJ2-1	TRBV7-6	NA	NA	CASSFSVFRAGDSYNEQFF	TGTGCCAGCAGCTTCTCCGTTTTCCGGGCAGGGGATTCCTACAATGAGCAGTTCTTC
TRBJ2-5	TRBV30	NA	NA	CAWPRTHQETQYF	TGTGCCTGGCCCAGGACACACCAAGAGACCCAGTACTTC
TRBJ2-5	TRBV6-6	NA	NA	CASIRQVPGSAQYF	TGTGCCAGCATTAGACAGGTTCCAGGGTCGGCCCAGTACTTC